Listed here are 11 T cell receptor beta chains from one sample, sequenced in a study of regulatory T cells in long-lasting Graves disease. The authors built TCR beta libraries using iRepertoire HTBI primers and Arm-PCR of CDR3 regions. TCRdb fed the multiplex PCR reads into MiXCR, producing one record per CDR3 protein. The sample yields roughly 500,000 distinct CDR3 sequences, roughly 13% seen once. The time point was: newly diagnosed GD, antithyroid drugs for less than 3 months. Making the TCR library involved RNA that had been extracted from PBMCs. These data were also filed under a second study, of T cells in Graves' hyperthyroidism and ophthalmopathy.

The sequencing used peripheral blood mononuclear cells (PBMCs), collected at new diagnosis, from a patient treated with antithyroid drugs. These receptors all stem from a young man with Graves disease.

This clonotype was observed a few times. The V gene is TRBV14, the J gene TRBJ2-3; TRBD2 matches at 10 bases. The CDR3 sequence is 16 residues long. V was clipped by 0 bases and J by 3 bases; unmatched bases: 3. Germline assignment: CDR1 SGHDN and CDR2 FVKESK. Here the CDR3 reads CASSQDLLAGTDTQYF. The CDR3 DNA sequence: TGTGCCAGCAGCCAAGATTTACTAGCGGGAACAGATACGCAGTATTTT. Filled out from reference TRBV14 and TRBJ2-3, the complete variable domain reads EAGVTQFPSHSVIEKGQTVTLRCDPISGHDNLYWYRRVMGKEIKFLLHFVKESKQDESGMPNNRFLAERTGGTYSTLKVQPAELEDSGVYFCASSQDLLAGTDTQYFGPGTRLTVL.

This clonotype was found many times. The rearrangement links TRBV7-2 to TRBJ2-5, with D possibly being TRBD2 (6 bases). The germline V gene has CDR1 SGHTA and CDR2 FQGNSA. Trimming took off 5 bases at V and 5 bases at J, with 18 bases between the two ends. CDR3 length: 15 residues. Here the CDR3 reads CASSPGGRSPETQYF. CDR3 sequence (DNA): TGTGCCAGCAGCCCTGGAGGGCGGTCCCCGGAGACCCAGTACTTC.

This clonotype was seen a handful of times. V usage is TRBV6-5 and J usage is TRBJ2-1, with TRBD2 matching 8 bases. Per the germline V gene, CDR1 is MNHEY and CDR2 is SVGAGI. The CDR3 covers 15 residues. With 0 bases clipped from V and 8 bases from J, the junction kept 6 bases outside the gene matches. Here the CDR3 DNA reads TGTGCCAGCAGTTACTCGGACGGGAGGGCCGATGAGCAGTTCTTC. This codes for CASSYSDGRADEQFF.

The V and J genes are TRBV2 and TRBJ2-3; 8 bases match TRBD2. Per germline, CDR1 SNHLY and CDR2 FYNNEI. This CDR3 has 14 amino acids. The ends lost 8 bases at V and 5 bases at J; junction bases unmatched: 9. The CDR3 coding sequence is TGTGCCAGCGGAAGCGGGAGTGGGAGAGATACGCAGTATTTT. Translated, it gives CASGSGSGRDTQYF.

The chain links TRBV12-3 or TRBV12-4 to TRBJ2-2; the match to TRBD2 covers 7 bases. CDR3 length: 15 residues. Trimming removed 8 bases from V and 2 bases from J; junction bases left unmatched: 8. The CDR3 is CASGLRGVNTGELFF. CDR3 in DNA: TGTGCCAGCGGCCTCCGGGGGGTCAACACCGGGGAGCTGTTTTTT.

In this sample, this clonotype turned up a few times. The V and J genes are TRBV3-1 and TRBJ1-3; D is perhaps TRBD1 (5 bases). CDR1 is LGHDT, CDR2 YNNKEL, per germline (reference sequence). CDR3 length: 14 residues. V gave up 4 bases and J gave up 2 bases, with 9 bases separating them. The DNA for the CDR3 is TGTGCCAGCAGCCGCGGGACTCCTGGAAACACCATATATTTT. Translated: CASSRGTPGNTIYF. The full variable domain, with the rest looked up from reference TRBV3-1 and TRBJ1-3, is DTAVSQTPKYLVTQMGNDKSIKCEQNLGHDTMYWYKQDSKKFLKIMFSYNNKELIINETVPNRFSPKSPDKAHLNLHINSLELGDSAVYFCASSRGTPGNTIYFGEGSWLTVV.

This clonotype came up many times. The chain is built from TRBV2 and TRBJ2-7, with D possibly being TRBD1 (6 bases). The CDR3 is 12 amino acids. From germline, CDR1 is SNHLY and CDR2 FYNNEI. The DNA for the CDR3 is TGTGCTACTGCTGGACAGTCCTACGAGCAGTACTTC. Encoded protein: CATAGQSYEQYF.

This clonotype was counted many times. The chain has TRBV6-1 and TRBJ1-5, with D possibly TRBD1 on 5 matching bases. The CDR3 runs 12 residues. The V and J ends lost 9 bases and 5 bases respectively, with 11 bases between them. The germline gives CDR1 MNHNS, CDR2 SASEGT. CDR3 nucleotide sequence: TGTGCCAGTAAAACGGGGGATCAGCCCCAGCATTTT. The encoded protein is CASKTGDQPQHF.

This clonotype was seen only a few times. This chain uses TRBV12-3 or TRBV12-4 with TRBJ1-4, with D possibly being TRBD1 (5 bases). The CDR3 extends over 16 amino acids. V lost 5 bases and J 8 bases, leaving 21 bases between the germline ends. The CDR3 spells CASSTSRGDGDEKLFF. CDR3 in DNA: TGTGCCAGCAGTACCTCCCGGGGGGATGGAGACGAAAAACTGTTTTTT.

The chain couples TRBV13 to TRBJ1-2; D is undetermined. The germline V and J ends were trimmed by 1 base and 7 bases, with 10 bases remaining between them. Germline assignment: CDR1 PRHDT and CDR2 FYEKMQ (reference sequence). The CDR3 runs to 13 residues. CDR3 DNA: TGTGCCAGCAGCTTAGAAGGCAGAGTTGGCTACACCTTC. Amino acid sequence: CASSLEGRVGYTF.

A word on this clonotype: The DNA is omitted, as the CDR3 cannot be located on it reliably, and the CDR3 follows TCRdb's listing. The gene calls are TRBV2 and TRBJ2-1; no DNA check was done on the table's D call, TRBD2. Germline CDR1 and CDR2: SNHLY and FYNNEI. A total of 21 residues make up the CDR3, ends included. CDR3 sequence reads: CASSFYICSARVGGSYNEQFF.